A selection of T cell receptor beta chains follows, all from one sample in a study of cytotoxic CD8 clonotypes in ibrutinib-treated CLL. Generated by immunoSEQ multiplex PCR, the TCRdb table keeps only in-frame clones and is missing some. The sample lists approximately 190,000 clones, 75% to 85% occurring once. The sequences come from PBMCs, collected after 12 months of ibrutinib treatment. Source of these receptors: a human donor with chronic lymphocytic leukemia. Each CDR3 is given with its conserved first and last residue. Fields, in order: CDR3 length, clone size, J gene, D gene, V gene, CDR3 protein, CDR3 DNA. D genes are given only for firm matches. Clone sizes are given selectively: once, few, many, or a class where the clone is expanded.

CDR3 length: 15; clone size: NA; J gene: TRBJ1-1; D gene: NA; V gene: TRBV6-5; CDR3 protein: CASSYSPAMNTEAFF; CDR3 DNA: TGTGCCAGCAGTTACTCCCCGGCCATGAACACTGAAGCTTTCTTT
CDR3 length: 13; clone size: NA; J gene: TRBJ2-5; D gene: NA; V gene: TRBV7-3; CDR3 protein: CASSLSDGETQYF; CDR3 DNA: TGTGCCAGCAGCTTGTCGGACGGAGAGACCCAGTACTTC
CDR3 length: 15; clone size: NA; J gene: TRBJ1-3; D gene: NA; V gene: TRBV15; CDR3 protein: CATSRDKGFGNTIYF; CDR3 DNA: TGTGCCACCAGCAGAGATAAGGGTTTTGGAAACACCATATATTTT
CDR3 length: 13; clone size: NA; J gene: TRBJ2-5; D gene: TRBD2; V gene: TRBV19; CDR3 protein: CASERGPGETQYF; CDR3 DNA: TGTGCCAGCGAGCGGGGCCCCGGGGAGACCCAGTACTTC
CDR3 length: 13; clone size: NA; J gene: TRBJ2-3; D gene: TRBD1; V gene: TRBV9; CDR3 protein: CASSTGGTDTQYF; CDR3 DNA: TGTGCCAGCTCTACAGGGGGCACAGATACGCAGTATTTT
CDR3 length: 15; clone size: NA; J gene: TRBJ1-4; D gene: TRBD1; V gene: TRBV6-1; CDR3 protein: CASSDRDRGYEKLFF; CDR3 DNA: TGTGCCAGCAGTGACCGGGACAGGGGGTATGAAAAACTGTTTTTT
CDR3 length: 15; clone size: NA; J gene: TRBJ1-1; D gene: TRBD1; V gene: TRBV7-8; CDR3 protein: CASSAEQGAFTEAFF; CDR3 DNA: TGTGCCAGCAGCGCAGAACAGGGGGCTTTCACTGAAGCTTTCTTT
CDR3 length: 15; clone size: NA; J gene: TRBJ2-1; D gene: TRBD1; V gene: TRBV18; CDR3 protein: CASSETGANNNEQFF; CDR3 DNA: TGTGCCAGCTCAGAGACAGGGGCGAATAATAATGAGCAGTTCTTC
CDR3 length: 17; clone size: NA; J gene: TRBJ1-3; D gene: NA; V gene: TRBV11-2; CDR3 protein: CASSQAKVQFSGNTIYF; CDR3 DNA: TGTGCCAGCAGCCAAGCCAAGGTCCAGTTCTCTGGAAACACCATATATTTT
CDR3 length: 16; clone size: NA; J gene: TRBJ2-2; D gene: TRBD1; V gene: TRBV6-5; CDR3 protein: CASSYRTGGDTGELFF; CDR3 DNA: TGTGCCAGCAGTTACAGGACAGGGGGAGACACCGGGGAGCTGTTTTTT
CDR3 length: 14; clone size: NA; J gene: TRBJ2-1; D gene: NA; V gene: TRBV7-3; CDR3 protein: CASSLSGQQNEQFF; CDR3 DNA: TGTGCCAGCAGCTTAAGTGGACAGCAAAATGAGCAGTTCTTC
CDR3 length: 15; clone size: NA; J gene: TRBJ1-2; D gene: TRBD1; V gene: TRBV30; CDR3 protein: CAWSLNGQGAYGYTF; CDR3 DNA: TGTGCCTGGAGTCTCAACGGACAGGGGGCATATGGCTACACCTTC
CDR3 length: 13; clone size: NA; J gene: TRBJ2-3; D gene: NA; V gene: TRBV18; CDR3 protein: CASSPLVTDTQYF; CDR3 DNA: TGTGCCAGCTCACCACTCGTAACAGATACGCAGTATTTT
CDR3 length: 13; clone size: NA; J gene: TRBJ1-5; D gene: NA; V gene: TRBV4-1; CDR3 protein: CASRGIPNQPQHF; CDR3 DNA: TGCGCCAGCAGAGGGATCCCCAATCAGCCCCAGCATTTT
CDR3 length: 16; clone size: NA; J gene: TRBJ2-2; D gene: NA; V gene: TRBV30; CDR3 protein: CAWSPRTGRATGELFF; CDR3 DNA: TGTGCCTGGAGTCCCCGGACAGGGAGGGCCACCGGGGAGCTGTTTTTT
CDR3 length: 15; clone size: once; J gene: TRBJ2-6; D gene: NA; V gene: TRBV9; CDR3 protein: CASSPRGSGANVLTF; CDR3 DNA: TGTGCCAGCAGCCCCCGGGGCTCTGGGGCCAACGTCCTGACTTTC
CDR3 length: 13; clone size: few; J gene: TRBJ2-3; D gene: TRBD1; V gene: TRBV6-1; CDR3 protein: CASRRTGADTQYF; CDR3 DNA: TGTGCCAGCAGAAGGACAGGGGCAGATACGCAGTATTTT
CDR3 length: 13; clone size: NA; J gene: TRBJ2-1; D gene: NA; V gene: TRBV29-1; CDR3 protein: CSALTSLNNEQFF; CDR3 DNA: TGCAGCGCGCTTACTAGCCTCAACAATGAGCAGTTCTTC
CDR3 length: 15; clone size: NA; J gene: TRBJ2-3; D gene: TRBD2; V gene: TRBV18; CDR3 protein: CASSTTGGPGDTQYF; CDR3 DNA: TGTGCCAGCTCAACAACGGGGGGGCCGGGTGATACGCAGTATTTT
CDR3 length: 12; clone size: NA; J gene: TRBJ2-2; D gene: NA; V gene: TRBV6-4; CDR3 protein: CASSRQSGELFF; CDR3 DNA: TGTGCCAGCAGTCGACAGTCCGGGGAGCTGTTTTTT
CDR3 length: 19; clone size: NA; J gene: TRBJ1-2; D gene: TRBD1; V gene: TRBV18; CDR3 protein: CSSSPPGQGARGLNYGYTF; CDR3 DNA: TGTTCCAGCTCACCACCGGGACAGGGGGCGCGGGGCCTTAACTATGGCTACACCTTC
CDR3 length: 12; clone size: NA; J gene: TRBJ2-5; D gene: NA; V gene: TRBV5-4; CDR3 protein: CASSIGGRGQYF; CDR3 DNA: TGTGCCAGCAGCATTGGGGGTCGGGGCCAGTACTTC
CDR3 length: 14; clone size: NA; J gene: TRBJ2-7; D gene: TRBD1; V gene: TRBV6-6; CDR3 protein: CASSWDRDSREQYF; CDR3 DNA: TGTGCCAGCAGTTGGGACAGGGATTCACGCGAGCAGTACTTC
CDR3 length: 16; clone size: NA; J gene: TRBJ1-3; D gene: NA; V gene: TRBV7-9; CDR3 protein: CASSPPPGSPGNTIYF; CDR3 DNA: TGTGCCAGCAGCCCTCCCCCGGGGAGCCCTGGAAACACCATATATTTT
CDR3 length: 15; clone size: NA; J gene: TRBJ2-2; D gene: TRBD2; V gene: TRBV6-6; CDR3 protein: CASSDTGGRTGELFF; CDR3 DNA: TGTGCCAGCAGTGATACGGGAGGGAGGACCGGGGAGCTGTTTTTT
CDR3 length: 14; clone size: few; J gene: TRBJ2-7; D gene: TRBD2; V gene: TRBV11-3; CDR3 protein: CASSFSAGSGEQYF; CDR3 DNA: TGTGCCAGCAGCTTTTCAGCGGGGTCGGGTGAGCAGTACTTC